Listed below are T cell receptor beta chains from one sample, sequenced in a study of T cell responses to AZD1222 COVID-19 vaccine. The data were produced by immunoSEQ multiplex PCR, yet TCRdb's version contains in-frame clones alone and is incomplete. The repertoire includes some 150,000 clones, about 91% of them detected once, and around 3.6% sits in the top ten. The starting material was peripheral blood, obtained on day 0 of AZD1222 vaccination. Receptors originate from an adult in good health. The CDR3 runs from the conserved cysteine through the conserved F or W. The D gene is left open where the match is weak. Size tells how often a clone was seen (once, few, many) or the class of an expanded clone, and some rows leave it out.

d_gene	abundance	v_gene	j_gene	CDR3aa	CDR3nt
TRBD1	NA	TRBV29-1	TRBJ1-2	CSVEASTGDRNRYYGYTF	TGCAGCGTTGAAGCCTCAACGGGGGACAGGAACCGCTACTATGGCTACACCTTC
NA	once	TRBV6-4	TRBJ1-1	CASSPSGGGNTEAFF	TGTGCCAGCAGTCCCTCCGGGGGAGGGAACACTGAAGCTTTCTTT
NA	once	TRBV2	TRBJ2-2	CASMWDSGGAGELFF	TGTGCCAGCATGTGGGACTCCGGAGGGGCGGGGGAGCTGTTTTTT
NA	NA	TRBV2	TRBJ1-1	CASSSRGTEAFF	TGTGCCAGCAGTTCCAGGGGCACTGAAGCTTTCTTT
NA	NA	TRBV25-1	TRBJ2-3	CASKAGTTDTQYF	TGTGCCAGCAAGGCGGGAACGACAGATACGCAGTATTTT
NA	NA	TRBV3-1/TRBV3-2	TRBJ2-7	CASSQGYEQYF	TGTGCCAGCAGCCAAGGATACGAGCAGTACTTC
TRBD2	NA	TRBV14	TRBJ2-2	CASSQIPGRGNTGELFF	TGTGCCAGCAGCCAAATACCCGGGAGGGGGAACACCGGGGAGCTGTTTTTT
NA	NA	TRBV7-2	TRBJ1-1	CASSTGRRKNTEAFF	TGTGCCAGCAGCACCGGACGGAGAAAGAACACTGAAGCTTTCTTT
TRBD1	NA	TRBV9	TRBJ2-5	CASSASPGQGQETQYF	TGTGCCAGCAGCGCTAGCCCCGGACAGGGCCAAGAGACCCAGTACTTC
NA	NA	TRBV18	TRBJ2-1	CASSPPSDLNNEQFF	TGTGCCAGCTCACCACCGTCGGACCTAAACAATGAGCAGTTCTTC
TRBD2	few	TRBV19	TRBJ2-1	CASSISSGSPNEQFF	TGTGCCAGTAGTATTTCTAGCGGGAGTCCGAATGAGCAGTTCTTC
NA	NA	TRBV6-1	TRBJ1-5	CASSEVIRAPQPQHF	TGTGCCAGCAGTGAAGTGATTAGGGCCCCCCAGCCCCAGCATTTT
NA	few	TRBV18	TRBJ1-6	CASSPDQNSPLHF	TGTGCCAGCTCACCGGACCAAAATTCACCCCTCCACTTT
NA	NA	TRBV5-4	TRBJ1-2	CASSLETQNYGYTF	TGTGCCAGCAGCTTGGAAACCCAAAACTATGGCTACACCTTC
TRBD1	NA	TRBV10-3	TRBJ1-1	CAISGDRVMNTEAFF	TGTGCCATCAGTGGCGACAGGGTCATGAACACTGAAGCTTTCTTT
TRBD1	once	TRBV28	TRBJ2-7	CASLRDRDYF	TGTGCCAGCCTCCGGGACAGGGACTACTTC
NA	NA	TRBV6-5	TRBJ1-4	CASSYSFHEKLFF	TGTGCCAGCAGTTACTCGTTTCATGAAAAACTGTTTTTT
TRBD1	NA	TRBV28	TRBJ1-1	CASSNGGQTNTEAFF	TGTGCCAGCTCTAACGGGGGACAGACGAACACTGAAGCTTTCTTT
NA	NA	TRBV7-3	TRBJ2-6	CASSPSSGANVLTF	TGTGCCAGCAGTCCCTCGTCTGGGGCCAACGTCCTGACTTTC
NA	NA	TRBV4-2	TRBJ2-2	CASSQSTGTPTGELFF	TGTGCCAGCAGCCAATCCACCGGGACACCCACCGGGGAGCTGTTTTTT
TRBD2	NA	TRBV6-2/TRBV6-3	TRBJ2-1	CASSYIAGYNEQFF	TGTGCCAGCAGTTACATAGCGGGATACAATGAGCAGTTCTTC
NA	NA	TRBV4-2	TRBJ1-1	CASSQDMGGWYTEAFF	TGTGCCAGCAGCCAAGATATGGGGGGGTGGTACACTGAAGCTTTCTTT
TRBD1	NA	TRBV7-8	TRBJ1-2	CASSLADRAYYTF	TGTGCCAGCAGCTTAGCGGACAGGGCTTATTACACCTTC
NA	NA	TRBV19	TRBJ1-4	CASTDRTNEKLFF	TGTGCCAGTACGGACAGAACTAATGAAAAACTGTTTTTT
TRBD1	NA	TRBV20-1	TRBJ1-6	CSASPGQVYNSPLHF	TGCAGTGCTAGTCCCGGACAGGTTTATAATTCACCCCTCCACTTT